This T cell receptor beta chain was captured in a study of T cells in Graves' hyperthyroidism and ophthalmopathy. Study background: Peripheral blood was secured at the point of initial diagnosis, before any treatment. Study-wide points: Also found in blood were most expanded thyroid clonotypes above 0.001.

From RNA transcripts, TCR beta CDR3 regions were amplified. HTBI primers were the set used in a first-round RT-PCR of the TCR CDR3. In TCRdb, the multiplex PCR reads were re-called with MiXCR into one record per CDR3 protein. Among about 210,000 distinct CDR3 sequences listed, 17% were seen once. The CDR3 is 11 residues long. Losses at the gene ends were 7 bases for V and 7 bases for J; bases not matched to a gene: 2. Germline lookup yields CDR1 MNHNS and CDR2 SASEGT. Concerning this clonotype itself: Its antigen is currently unknown.

It was considered stable Graves' hyperthyroidism when ophthalmopathy did not progress within 18 months. This rearrangement joins TRBV6-1 to TRBJ2-7; TRBD2 agrees at 9 bases. Sequencing input: blood. The clonotype comes from a man aged 50-60 years with Graves' hyperthyroidism. CDR3 DNA sequence: TGTGCCAGCACCGGACTAGCGGAGCAGTACTTC. Its protein is CASTGLAEQYF.